A selection of T cell receptor beta chains follows, all from one sample in a study of cytomegalovirus exposure and HLA in healthy donors. Only in-frame clones appear in the TCRdb table, and some are missing; sequencing was by immunoSEQ multiplex PCR. The data show some 120,000 clones, about four fifths seen once. Sequencing used PBMCs. The receptor set was obtained from a woman in her fifties or sixties in good health and CMV-seropositive. The CDR3 runs from the conserved cysteine through the conserved F or W. A D gene is named only where the DNA matches it firmly. Expanded clones get a size class; other rows say once, few or many, or leave the size out.

CDR3nt | CDR3aa | j_gene | d_gene | abundance | v_gene
TGTGCCAGTAGTGCACAGGGGGCTAGGGCTGAAGCTTTCTTT | CASSAQGARAEAFF | TRBJ1-1 | TRBD1 | NA | TRBV19
TGCAGTGCTAGTGGGACAGGGGAACTGTTTTTT | CSASGTGELFF | TRBJ1-4 | TRBD1 | NA | TRBV20-1
TGCAGCGTTGCTAGCGGGAGGGACAATGAGCAGTTCTTC | CSVASGRDNEQFF | TRBJ2-1 | TRBD2 | NA | TRBV29-1
TGTGCCAGCAGCATTACAGTGTTCTATGGCTACACCTTC | CASSITVFYGYTF | TRBJ1-2 | NA | NA | TRBV5-6
TGTGCCATCGGGGCAGGGGGATTGTATGGCTACCCCTTC | CAIGAGGLYGYPF | TRBJ1-2 | TRBD1 | NA | TRBV10-3
TGTGCCAGCAGTCCCGACAGGGCTCGCACAGATACGCAGTATTTT | CASSPDRARTDTQYF | TRBJ2-3 | TRBD1 | NA | TRBV7-2
TGTGCCAGCAGTCATACTAGCGGGAGGGCAGAAGAGACCCAGTACTTC | CASSHTSGRAEETQYF | TRBJ2-5 | TRBD2 | NA | TRBV7-9
TGTGCCAGCAGTGTTAGCGGGTCCCGGGTCGATGAGCAGTTCTTC | CASSVSGSRVDEQFF | TRBJ2-1 | TRBD2 | NA | TRBV9
TGTGCCATCAGTGCGGGCAGGACAGAATACGAGCAGTACTTC | CAISAGRTEYEQYF | TRBJ2-7 | NA | once | TRBV10-3
TGTGCCAGCAGCCGACGTTCGTGGCAGCGGGAGGGTTCAGACACGCAGTATTTT | CASSRRSWQREGSDTQYF | TRBJ2-3 | TRBD2 | NA | TRBV9
TGTGCCAGCAGTTATACGACTAGCGGGGGGTCTGGTGAGCAGTTCTTC | CASSYTTSGGSGEQFF | TRBJ2-1 | TRBD2 | NA | TRBV6-5
TGTGCCAGCAGTTACTCAGGCAGGGAGGATGGCTACACCTTC | CASSYSGREDGYTF | TRBJ1-2 | NA | NA | TRBV6-6
TGTGCCAGCAGGGCGACAGGGTCAAGCACAGATACGCAGTATTTT | CASRATGSSTDTQYF | TRBJ2-3 | TRBD1 | NA | TRBV6-1
TGCGCCAGCAGCTTGGAGACAGGGCAAACCGGGGAGCTGTTTTTT | CASSLETGQTGELFF | TRBJ2-2 | TRBD1 | NA | TRBV5-1
TGTGCCAGCAGCGGGTGGACAGGGAAGAGGACTGGGGCCAACGTCCTGACTTTC | CASSGWTGKRTGANVLTF | TRBJ2-6 | TRBD1 | once | TRBV9
TGCGCCAGCAGCCAATCAAACAGGGGGCTAGGGTATGGCTACACCTTC | CASSQSNRGLGYGYTF | TRBJ1-2 | TRBD1 | once | TRBV4-3
TGTGCCAGCAGCTTACGTCCGCGGGAGGGGGAGTTCTTC | CASSLRPREGEFF | TRBJ2-1 | TRBD2 | NA | TRBV13
TGTGCCAGTAGTATCCGCAGGGCCAGCAATCAGCCCCAGCATTTT | CASSIRRASNQPQHF | TRBJ1-5 | NA | NA | TRBV19
TGCGCCAGCAGCCAAGACGTTAGCAATCAGCCCCAGCATTTT | CASSQDVSNQPQHF | TRBJ1-5 | NA | NA | TRBV4-3
TGTGCCAGCAGCTTTGGAGGACGGACGAACACTGAAGCTTTCTTT | CASSFGGRTNTEAFF | TRBJ1-1 | NA | NA | TRBV7-2
TGTGCCAGCTCACCAACGCGCTACAATCAGCCCCAGCATTTT | CASSPTRYNQPQHF | TRBJ1-5 | NA | NA | TRBV18
TGTGCCAGCAGCCAAGATCGGGGGATCACCATATATTTT | CASSQDRGITIYF | TRBJ1-3 | NA | NA | TRBV14
TGCGCCAGCAGCTTGGGGGCAGCCTATAATGAAAAACTGTTTTTT | CASSLGAAYNEKLFF | TRBJ1-4 | NA | NA | TRBV5-1
TGTGCCAGCAGGAGGGATCGGAGCACAGATACGCAGTATTTT | CASRRDRSTDTQYF | TRBJ2-3 | NA | NA | TRBV7-9
TGTGCCTCTCGCCCACCGGAGGCTTTTAACACTGAAGCTTTCTTT | CASRPPEAFNTEAFF | TRBJ1-1 | NA | few | TRBV6-5